Following are 5 T cell receptor beta chains from one sample sequenced in a study of PD-L1 blockade in urothelial cancer. This table comes from immunoSEQ multiplex PCR, and its TCRdb copy is limited to in-frame clones, with some not included. Here the sample spans approximately 90,000 clones, roughly 90% being singletons. Time point specified: pretreatment peripheral blood. This sample comprised PBMCs, obtained around atezolizumab (anti-PD-L1) treatment. The receptors derive from a man aged 60 to 75 with urothelial cancer.

The J gene is TRBJ1-6, the V gene TRBV27; 9 bases match TRBD1. Germline values: CDR1 MNHEY, CDR2 SMNVEV (reference sequence). The junction had 4 bases not matched to a gene; V was cut back by 1 base and J by 9 bases. This CDR3 has 15 residues. For the CDR3, the DNA is TGTGCCAGCAGTTTATACCGACAGGGGGGTTCACCCCTCCACTTT. It translates to CASSLYRQGGSPLHF.

The chain joins TRBV10-2 to TRBJ1-2; D might be TRBD1 (6 bases). V was shortened by 6 bases and J by 4 bases, with 15 bases between the two germline ends. CDR1 is WSHSY and CDR2 is SAAADI in the germline V gene. This CDR3 spans 14 amino acids. The CDR3 DNA reads as TGCGCCAGCAGAATAGGACAGAACTCCTATGGCTACACCTTC. It specifies CASRIGQNSYGYTF.

This clone was seen a single time. V gene TRBV4-1 combines with J gene TRBJ2-1; 7 bases line up with TRBD2. CDR1 and CDR2 from the germline V gene are MGHRA and YSYEKL. Trimming at V came to 1 base and at J to 4 bases, leaving 7 bases not matched to a gene. The CDR3 extends over 16 amino acids. DNA of the CDR3: TGCGCCAGCAGCCAAGGCGGGGGAGATCAGTACAATGAGCAGTTCTTC. Its protein is CASSQGGGDQYNEQFF.

The chain joins TRBV5-5 to TRBJ1-5, with D tentatively TRBD1 (5 bases). The V end was cut by 0 bases, the J end by 7 bases, with 11 bases between. Per the germline V gene, CDR1 is SGHKS and CDR2 is YYEKEE (reference sequence). This CDR3 contains 14 residues. The CDR3 region has the DNA TGTGCCAGCAGCTTGGGGGGGGGTAAGCAGCCCCAGCATTTT. Translation gives CASSLGGGKQPQHF. The full variable domain, in which reference TRBV5-5 and TRBJ1-5 provide the parts outside the CDR3, is DAGVTQSPTHLIKTRGQQVTLRCSPISGHKSVSWYQQVLGQGPQFIFQYYEKEERGRGNFPDRFSARQFPNYSSELNVNALLLGDSALYLCASSLGGGKQPQHFGDGTRLSIL.

V gene TRBV4-3 combines with J gene TRBJ2-1; tentatively, D is TRBD1 (5 bases). The CDR3 runs to 17 residues. With 1 base removed from V and 8 bases from J, the gap between germline ends came to 21 bases. Germline CDR1 and CDR2: LGHNA and YSLEER. The chain's CDR3 is CASSQGGRSHFADEQFF. DNA for the CDR3: TGCGCCAGCAGCCAAGGGGGCAGGAGTCATTTCGCGGATGAGCAGTTCTTC.